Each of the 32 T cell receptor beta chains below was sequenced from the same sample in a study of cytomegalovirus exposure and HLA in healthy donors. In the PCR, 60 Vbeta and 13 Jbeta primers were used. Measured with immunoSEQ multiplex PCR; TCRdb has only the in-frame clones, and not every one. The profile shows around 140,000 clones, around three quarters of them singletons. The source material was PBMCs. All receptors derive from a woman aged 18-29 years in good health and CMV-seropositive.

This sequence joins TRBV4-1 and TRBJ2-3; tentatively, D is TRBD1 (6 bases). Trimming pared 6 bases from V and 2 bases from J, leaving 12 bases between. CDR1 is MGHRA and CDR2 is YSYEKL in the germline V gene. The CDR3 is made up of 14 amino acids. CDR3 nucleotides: TGCGCCAGCAGTCTAACAGGGATCACAGATACGCAGTATTTT. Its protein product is CASSLTGITDTQYF.

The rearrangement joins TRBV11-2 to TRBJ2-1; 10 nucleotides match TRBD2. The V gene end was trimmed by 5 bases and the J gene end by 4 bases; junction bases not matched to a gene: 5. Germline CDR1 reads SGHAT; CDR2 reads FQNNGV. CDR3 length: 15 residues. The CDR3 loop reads CASSLNSGGYNEQFF. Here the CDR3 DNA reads TGTGCCAGCAGCCTAAATAGCGGGGGGTACAATGAGCAGTTCTTC.

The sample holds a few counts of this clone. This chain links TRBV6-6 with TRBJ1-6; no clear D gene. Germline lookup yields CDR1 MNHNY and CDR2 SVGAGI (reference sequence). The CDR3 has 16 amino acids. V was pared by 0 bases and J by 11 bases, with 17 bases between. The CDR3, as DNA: TGTGCCAGCAGTTACTCGGCGGCAGCAGATCTGACACCCCTCCACTTT. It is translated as CASSYSAAADLTPLHF.

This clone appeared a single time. CDR3 residues: CASSGTSGGGTDTQYF. The DNA of the CDR3 is TGCGCCAGCAGTGGGACTAGCGGGGGAGGCACAGATACGCAGTATTTT. This sequence joins TRBV10-1 and TRBJ2-3; 13 bases fit TRBD2. The CDR3 extends over 16 amino acids. Looked up from germline, CDR1 is WNHNN and CDR2 is SYGVQD (reference sequence). With V trimmed by 4 bases and J by 1 base, 2 bases remained unmatched.

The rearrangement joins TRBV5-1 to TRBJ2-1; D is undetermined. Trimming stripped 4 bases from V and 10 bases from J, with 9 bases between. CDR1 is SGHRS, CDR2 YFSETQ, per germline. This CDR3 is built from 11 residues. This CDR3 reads CASSMSLEQFF. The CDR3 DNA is TGCGCCAGCAGCATGTCACTGGAGCAGTTCTTC.

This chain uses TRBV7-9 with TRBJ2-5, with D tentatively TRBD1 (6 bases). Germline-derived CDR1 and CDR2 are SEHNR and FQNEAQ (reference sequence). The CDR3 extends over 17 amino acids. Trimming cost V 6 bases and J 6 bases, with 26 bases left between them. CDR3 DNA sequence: TGTGCCAGCAGTCTCTTCCGGGACACCCGGGGCCGGAAGACCCAGTACTTC. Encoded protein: CASSLFRDTRGRKTQYF.

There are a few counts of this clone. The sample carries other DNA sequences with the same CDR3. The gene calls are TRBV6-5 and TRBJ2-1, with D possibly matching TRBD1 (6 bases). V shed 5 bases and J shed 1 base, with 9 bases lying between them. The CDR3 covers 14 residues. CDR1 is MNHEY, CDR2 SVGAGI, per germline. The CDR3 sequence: CASSNRDSYNEQFF. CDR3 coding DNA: TGTGCCAGCAGTAACAGGGATTCCTACAATGAGCAGTTCTTC.

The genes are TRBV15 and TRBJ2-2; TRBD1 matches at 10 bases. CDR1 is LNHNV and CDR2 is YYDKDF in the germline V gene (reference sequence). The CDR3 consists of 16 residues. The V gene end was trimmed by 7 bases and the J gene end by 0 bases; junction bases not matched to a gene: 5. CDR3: CATNRDRGTNTGELFF. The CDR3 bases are TGTGCCACCAACCGGGACAGGGGAACGAACACCGGGGAGCTGTTTTTT.

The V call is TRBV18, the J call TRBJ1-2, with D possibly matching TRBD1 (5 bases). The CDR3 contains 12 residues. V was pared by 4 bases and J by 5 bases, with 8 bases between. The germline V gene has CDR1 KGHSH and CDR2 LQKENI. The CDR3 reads CASSRDWYGYTF. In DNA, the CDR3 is TGTGCCAGCTCACGGGACTGGTATGGCTACACCTTC.

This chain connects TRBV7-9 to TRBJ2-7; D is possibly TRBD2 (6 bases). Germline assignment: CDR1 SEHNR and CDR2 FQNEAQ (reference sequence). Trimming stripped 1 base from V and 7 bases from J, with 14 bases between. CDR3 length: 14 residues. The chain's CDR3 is CASSLELAKGEQYF. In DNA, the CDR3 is TGTGCCAGCAGCTTAGAACTAGCCAAGGGGGAGCAGTACTTC.

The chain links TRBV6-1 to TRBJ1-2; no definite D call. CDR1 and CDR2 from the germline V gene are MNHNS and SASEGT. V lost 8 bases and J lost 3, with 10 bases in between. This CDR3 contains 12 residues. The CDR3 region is CASRTTDYGYTF. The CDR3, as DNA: TGTGCCAGCCGCACCACAGACTATGGCTACACCTTC.

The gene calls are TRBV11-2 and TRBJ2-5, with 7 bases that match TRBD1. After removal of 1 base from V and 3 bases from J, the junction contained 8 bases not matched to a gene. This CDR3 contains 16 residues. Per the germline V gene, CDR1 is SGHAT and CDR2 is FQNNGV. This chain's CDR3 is CASSLVPGGRKETQYF. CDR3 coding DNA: TGTGCCAGCAGCTTAGTTCCAGGGGGTAGGAAAGAGACCCAGTACTTC.

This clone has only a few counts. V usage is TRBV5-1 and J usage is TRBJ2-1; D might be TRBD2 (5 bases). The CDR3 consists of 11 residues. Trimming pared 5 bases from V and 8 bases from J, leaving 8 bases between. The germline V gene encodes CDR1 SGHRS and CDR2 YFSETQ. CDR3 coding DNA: TGCGCCAGCAGTTGGGAGTATGAGCAGTTCTTC. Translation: CASSWEYEQFF.

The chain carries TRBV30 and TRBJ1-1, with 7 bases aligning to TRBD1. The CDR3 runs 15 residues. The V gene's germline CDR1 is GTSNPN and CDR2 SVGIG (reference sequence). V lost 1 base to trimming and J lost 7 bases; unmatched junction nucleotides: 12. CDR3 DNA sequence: TGTGCCTGGAGTGGGGTAGGGGGCCGAGGACGTGAAGCTTTCTTT. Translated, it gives CAWSGVGGRGREAFF.

The CDR3 loop is CASGARDKGTEAFF. Written as DNA, the CDR3 is TGTGCCAGTGGTGCGAGGGACAAAGGCACTGAAGCTTTCTTT. V usage is TRBV25-1 and J usage is TRBJ1-1, with D possibly matching TRBD1 (6 bases). This CDR3 comprises 14 residues. V was clipped by 9 bases and J by 4 bases, with 18 bases between them. Germline V gene sequence: CDR1 MGHDK, CDR2 SYGVNS.

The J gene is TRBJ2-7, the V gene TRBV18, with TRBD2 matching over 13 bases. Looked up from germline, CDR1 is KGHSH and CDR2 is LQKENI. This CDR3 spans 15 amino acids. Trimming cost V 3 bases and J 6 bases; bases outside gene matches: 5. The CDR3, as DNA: TGTGCCAGCTCACCTGAGGGACTAGCGGGGTCCGAGCAGTACTTC. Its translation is CASSPEGLAGSEQYF.

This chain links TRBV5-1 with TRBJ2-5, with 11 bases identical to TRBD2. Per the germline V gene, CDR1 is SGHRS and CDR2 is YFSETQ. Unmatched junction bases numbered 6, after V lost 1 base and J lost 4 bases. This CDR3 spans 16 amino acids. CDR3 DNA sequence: TGCGCCAGCAGCTTGAGGCTAGCGGGGGGCTCAGAGACCCAGTACTTC. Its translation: CASSLRLAGGSETQYF.

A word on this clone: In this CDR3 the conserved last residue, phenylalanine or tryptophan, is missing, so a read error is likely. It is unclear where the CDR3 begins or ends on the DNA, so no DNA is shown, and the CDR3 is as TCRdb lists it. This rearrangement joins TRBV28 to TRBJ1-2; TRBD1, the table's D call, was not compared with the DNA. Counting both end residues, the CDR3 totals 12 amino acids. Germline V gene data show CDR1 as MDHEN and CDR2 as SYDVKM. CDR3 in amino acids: CASSTQLGARRL.

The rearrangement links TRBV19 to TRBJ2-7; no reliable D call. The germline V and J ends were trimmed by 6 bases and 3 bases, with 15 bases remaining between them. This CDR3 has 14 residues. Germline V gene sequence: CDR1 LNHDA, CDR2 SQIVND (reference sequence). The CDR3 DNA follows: TGTGCCAGTAGCGCGACGGCGGAAGACTACGAGCAGTACTTC. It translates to CASSATAEDYEQYF.

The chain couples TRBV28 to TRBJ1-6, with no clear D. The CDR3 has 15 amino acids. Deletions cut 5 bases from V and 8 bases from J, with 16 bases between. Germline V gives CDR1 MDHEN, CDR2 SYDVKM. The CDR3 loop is CASSPPRVKDSPLHF. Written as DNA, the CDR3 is TGTGCCAGCAGTCCGCCTCGGGTTAAAGATTCACCCCTCCACTTT.

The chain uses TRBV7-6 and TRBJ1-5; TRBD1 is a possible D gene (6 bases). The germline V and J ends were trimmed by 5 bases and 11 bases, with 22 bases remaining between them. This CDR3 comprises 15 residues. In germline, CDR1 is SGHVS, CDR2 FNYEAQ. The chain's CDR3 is CASSPLGGDLRAQHF. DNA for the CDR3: TGTGCCAGCAGCCCCCTAGGGGGGGACCTCCGGGCCCAGCATTTT.

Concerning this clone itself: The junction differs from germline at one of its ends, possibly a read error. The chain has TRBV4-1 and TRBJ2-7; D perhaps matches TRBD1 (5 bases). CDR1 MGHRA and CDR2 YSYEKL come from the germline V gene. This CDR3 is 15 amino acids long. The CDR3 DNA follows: TGCGCCAGCAGCGAAGACGACAGCCTTTTCTACGAGCAGTACTTC. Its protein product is CASSEDDSLFYEQYF.

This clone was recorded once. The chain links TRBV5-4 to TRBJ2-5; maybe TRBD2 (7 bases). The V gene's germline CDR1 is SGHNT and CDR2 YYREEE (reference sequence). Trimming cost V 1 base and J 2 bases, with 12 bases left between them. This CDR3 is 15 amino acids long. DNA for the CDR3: TGTGCCAGCAGCTTGATAGGGGGAGGGCAAGAGACCCAGTACTTC. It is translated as CASSLIGGGQETQYF.

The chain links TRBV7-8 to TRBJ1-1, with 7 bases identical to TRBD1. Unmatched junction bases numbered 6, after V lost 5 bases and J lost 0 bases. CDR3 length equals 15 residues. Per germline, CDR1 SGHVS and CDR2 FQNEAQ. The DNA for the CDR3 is TGTGCCAGCAGCCCTAACAGGGGAGTGAACACTGAAGCTTTCTTT. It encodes CASSPNRGVNTEAFF.

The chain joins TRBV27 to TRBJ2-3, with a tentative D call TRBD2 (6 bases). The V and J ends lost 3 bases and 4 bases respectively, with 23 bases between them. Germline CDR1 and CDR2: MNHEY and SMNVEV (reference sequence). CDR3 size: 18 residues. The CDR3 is CASSLEWRAAGPSDTQYF. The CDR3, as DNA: TGTGCCAGCAGTTTGGAGTGGAGGGCGGCAGGCCCTTCAGATACGCAGTATTTT.

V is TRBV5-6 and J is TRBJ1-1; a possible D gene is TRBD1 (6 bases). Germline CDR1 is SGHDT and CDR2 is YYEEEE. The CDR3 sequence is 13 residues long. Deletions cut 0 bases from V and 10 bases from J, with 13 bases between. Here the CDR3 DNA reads TGTGCCAGCAGCTTGGGGGGCCAGGGGAGAGCTTTCTTT. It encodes CASSLGGQGRAFF.

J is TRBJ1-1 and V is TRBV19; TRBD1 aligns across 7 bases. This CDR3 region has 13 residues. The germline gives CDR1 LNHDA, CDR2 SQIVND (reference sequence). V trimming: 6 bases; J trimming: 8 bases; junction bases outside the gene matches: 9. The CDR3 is CASSANRDREAFF. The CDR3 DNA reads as TGTGCCAGTAGCGCAAACCGGGACAGAGAAGCTTTCTTT.

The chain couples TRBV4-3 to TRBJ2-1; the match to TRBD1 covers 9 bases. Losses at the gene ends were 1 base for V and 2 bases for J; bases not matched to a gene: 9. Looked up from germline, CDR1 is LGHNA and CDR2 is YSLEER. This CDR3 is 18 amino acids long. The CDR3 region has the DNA TGCGCCAGCAGCCAAGCCCCGACCGGGACAGGGCCCTACAATGAGCAGTTCTTC. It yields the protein CASSQAPTGTGPYNEQFF.

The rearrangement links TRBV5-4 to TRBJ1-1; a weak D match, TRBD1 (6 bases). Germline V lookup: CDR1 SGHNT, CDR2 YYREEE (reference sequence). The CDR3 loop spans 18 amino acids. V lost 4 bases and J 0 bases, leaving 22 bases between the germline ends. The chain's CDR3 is CASSPGVGVIGVNTEAFF. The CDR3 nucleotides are TGTGCCAGCAGCCCAGGGGTGGGGGTAATAGGGGTGAACACTGAAGCTTTCTTT.

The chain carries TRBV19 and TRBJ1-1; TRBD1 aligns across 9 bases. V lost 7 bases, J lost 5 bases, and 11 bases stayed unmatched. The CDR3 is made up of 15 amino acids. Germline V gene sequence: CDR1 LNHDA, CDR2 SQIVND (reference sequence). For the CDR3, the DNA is TGTGCCAGTAACGCGGGACAGGGAAGGGTGACTGAAGCTTTCTTT. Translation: CASNAGQGRVTEAFF.

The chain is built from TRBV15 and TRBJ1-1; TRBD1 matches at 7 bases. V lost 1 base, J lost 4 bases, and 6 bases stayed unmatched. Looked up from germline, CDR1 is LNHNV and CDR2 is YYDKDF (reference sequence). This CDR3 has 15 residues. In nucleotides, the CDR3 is TGTGCCACCAGCAGAGGAGACAGGGACCTCACTGAAGCTTTCTTT. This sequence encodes CATSRGDRDLTEAFF.

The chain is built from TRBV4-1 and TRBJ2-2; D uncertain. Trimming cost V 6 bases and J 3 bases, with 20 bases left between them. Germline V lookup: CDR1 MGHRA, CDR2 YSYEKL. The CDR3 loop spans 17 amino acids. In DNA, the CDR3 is TGCGCCAGCAGTCCTTTAGAGTTAGTCTCTTACACCGGGGAGCTGTTTTTT. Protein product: CASSPLELVSYTGELFF.